Listed here are 26 T cell receptor beta chains from one sample, sequenced in a study of blood T cell repertoires in COVID-19 (dated by TCRdb to about 2020). The library was made by the immunoSEQ multiplex PCR assay. TCRdb's version of the immuneACCESS table is confined to in-frame rearrangements and falls short of the full clone set. An unresolved V gene accounts for under half of the shortfall where checked; the remainder is of unknown origin. The sample profile shows about 130,000 clones; around four fifths of them were found once. The ten largest clones represent about 9.5% of the sample. Sequencing was performed on peripheral blood. The receptors here all came from a man between 35 and 55 years old with active or convalescent COVID-19.

The rearrangement joins TRBV10-3 to TRBJ1-2; 9 nucleotides agree with TRBD1. The CDR3 sequence is 13 residues long. Trimming took 11 bases from V and 2 from J; bases not matched to a gene: 6. Germline assignment: CDR1 ENHRY and CDR2 SYGVKD. CDR3 DNA: TGTGCCTCAGGACAGGGGCGGAACTATGGCTACACCTTC. It encodes CASGQGRNYGYTF.

The J gene is TRBJ2-3, the V gene TRBV9; D perhaps matches TRBD1 (5 bases). This CDR3 region has 15 residues. From germline, CDR1 is SGDLS and CDR2 YYNGEE. The V end lost 4 bases, the J end lost 5 bases, and 17 bases lay between the germline ends. The CDR3, as DNA: TGTGCCAGCAGCTTAACTTGGCAGGGCGGAGATACGCAGTATTTT. It specifies CASSLTWQGGDTQYF. Based on the CDR3 plus reference TRBV9 and TRBJ2-3, the full variable domain is DSGVTQTPKHLITATGQRVTLRCSPRSGDLSVYWYQQSLDQGLQFLIQYYNGEERAKGNILERFSAQQFPDLHSELNLSSLELGDSALYFCASSLTWQGGDTQYFGPGTRLTVL.

The chain links TRBV7-3 to TRBJ1-3; 8 bases line up with TRBD1. The CDR3 extends over 15 amino acids. Germline V lookup: CDR1 SGHTA, CDR2 FQGTGA. With 5 bases clipped from V and 0 bases from J, the junction kept 3 bases outside the gene matches. CDR3 amino acids: CASSATGGSGNTIYF. CDR3 in DNA: TGTGCCAGCAGCGCAACAGGGGGCTCTGGAAACACCATATATTTT.

This chain uses TRBV27 with TRBJ2-7; a possible D gene is TRBD2 (6 bases). The germline V and J ends were trimmed by 4 bases and 2 bases, with 15 bases remaining between them. The CDR3 contains 15 residues. CDR1 is MNHEY and CDR2 is SMNVEV in the germline V gene (reference sequence). The CDR3 DNA reads as TGTGCCAGCAGTTCGACCAGGGAGGCCCCCTACGAGCAGTACTTC. This gives the protein CASSSTREAPYEQYF.

V usage is TRBV6-6 and J usage is TRBJ1-5; D is perhaps TRBD1 (5 bases). Germline values: CDR1 MNHNY, CDR2 SVGAGI (reference sequence). V lost 4 bases, J lost 5 bases, and 12 bases lay in between. The CDR3 totals 14 residues. CDR3 loop: CASSFGQGHQPQHF. In DNA, the CDR3 is TGTGCCAGCAGTTTTGGCCAGGGCCATCAGCCCCAGCATTTT.

The rearrangement joins TRBV6-5 to TRBJ1-6, with D perhaps TRBD1 (6 bases). Germline V gives CDR1 MNHEY, CDR2 SVGAGI. The CDR3 has 15 amino acids. Deletions cut 4 bases from V and 6 bases from J, with 13 bases between. CDR3 nucleotide sequence: TGTGCCAGCAGTTGGGAGGGCAGGGGTAATTCACCCCTCCACTTT. Amino acid sequence: CASSWEGRGNSPLHF.

This clone was picked up a small number of times. The chain recombines TRBV19 with TRBJ1-5; the match to TRBD1 covers 9 bases. CDR3 length equals 13 residues. Germline trimming cut 6 bases from V and 6 bases from J; bases unmatched to any gene: 3. CDR1 and CDR2 (germline): LNHDA, SQIVND (reference sequence). The CDR3 DNA follows: TGTGCCAGTAGGGGACAGGGCGGTCAGCCCCAGCATTTT. Amino acids: CASRGQGGQPQHF. Full variable domain (outside the CDR3, taken from reference TRBV19 and TRBJ1-5): DGGITQSPKYLFRKEGQNVTLSCEQNLNHDAMYWYRQDPGQGLRLIYYSQIVNDFQKGDIAEGYSVSREKKESFPLTVTSAQKNPTAFYLCASRGQGGQPQHFGDGTRLSIL.

The chain links TRBV6-1 to TRBJ1-6; D gene ambiguous. The CDR3 loop spans 14 amino acids. CDR1 and CDR2 from the germline V gene are MNHNS and SASEGT. Trimming left V 3 bases short and J 11 bases short, with 14 bases between. The CDR3 is CASSDVGRLAPLHF. CDR3 nucleotide sequence: TGTGCCAGCAGTGACGTAGGCAGGCTGGCACCCCTCCACTTT.

This clone was recorded a few times. Within the sample, other DNA sequences also encode this same CDR3. The V and J genes are TRBV5-6 and TRBJ1-4; D is possibly TRBD1 (5 bases). The CDR3 runs to 15 residues. Trimming shortened V by 4 bases and J by 0 bases, and 10 bases separated the two germline ends. Germline V lookup: CDR1 SGHDT, CDR2 YYEEEE. In nucleotides, the CDR3 is TGTGCCAGCAGCCCCCAGGGTGCAACTAATGAAAAACTGTTTTTT. Its protein is CASSPQGATNEKLFF.

This chain connects TRBV7-9 to TRBJ2-6; TRBD1 aligns across 7 bases. Trimming at V came to 3 bases and at J to 0 bases, leaving 8 bases not matched to a gene. Germline CDR1 SEHNR, CDR2 FQNEAQ (reference sequence). This CDR3 contains 18 residues. CDR3 coding DNA: TGTGCCAGCAGCTTTAGGGACAGTTCCTTCTCTGGGGCCAACGTCCTGACTTTC. Its protein product is CASSFRDSSFSGANVLTF.

This clone was detected only once. The CDR3 DNA reads TGTGCCTGGAGGGGAGGGGGGTATGGCTACACCTTC. Translated: CAWRGGGYGYTF. This chain connects TRBV30 to TRBJ1-2; the D gene is possibly TRBD1 (6 bases). Deletions cut 3 bases from V and 5 bases from J, with 10 bases between. The CDR3 runs 12 residues. Germline-derived CDR1 and CDR2 are GTSNPN and SVGIG (reference sequence).

The chain links TRBV3-1 (or the pseudogene TRBV3-2) to TRBJ2-2; possibly TRBD1 for D (5 bases). Per the germline V gene, CDR1 is LGHDT and CDR2 is YNNKEL (reference sequence). The CDR3 has 15 residues. V was trimmed by 4 bases and J by 0 bases, leaving 9 bases between them. This CDR3 reads CASSLGHSNTGELFF. The CDR3 nucleotides are TGTGCCAGCAGCCTTGGACACTCGAACACCGGGGAGCTGTTTTTT.

J is TRBJ1-4 and V is TRBV3-1 (or the pseudogene TRBV3-2), with TRBD1 matching over 10 bases. CDR3 length equals 16 residues. The V segment lost 4 bases and the J segment 4 bases; nucleotides outside the gene matches: 6. In germline, CDR1 is LGHDT, CDR2 YNNKEL (reference sequence). The CDR3 DNA follows: TGTGCCAGCAGCCCGACAGGGGGCATTGTTAATGAAAAACTGTTTTTT. Translation: CASSPTGGIVNEKLFF.

Here the CDR3 DNA reads TGTGCCAGCAGGGCGGGGGGCGCCCTCCGGCAGACCCAGTACTTC. Translation gives CASRAGGALRQTQYF. V gene TRBV2 combines with J gene TRBJ2-5; 8 positions match TRBD2. This CDR3 is built from 15 residues. Germline CDR1 SNHLY, CDR2 FYNNEI. V shed 6 bases and J 6 bases; nucleotides not matched to a gene: 12.

This chain connects TRBV7-2 to TRBJ1-6; 8 nucleotides align to TRBD1. The germline V gene has CDR1 SGHTA and CDR2 FQGNSA. There are 16 residues in the CDR3. The V and J ends lost 1 base and 7 bases, in that order; junction bases with no gene match: 6. The CDR3 DNA reads as TGTGCCAGCAGCTTAGGGGGGACAGGCCGAAATTCACCCCTCCACTTT. It encodes CASSLGGTGRNSPLHF.

J is TRBJ2-6 and V is TRBV5-1; D perhaps matches TRBD1 (6 bases). The CDR3 loop spans 15 amino acids. CDR1 SGHRS and CDR2 YFSETQ come from the germline V gene. The V end lost 4 bases, the J end lost 1 base, and 9 bases lay between the germline ends. CDR3 DNA: TGCGCCAGCAGCACCCAGGGGTCTGGGGCCAACGTCCTGACTTTC. The encoded protein is CASSTQGSGANVLTF. The entire variable domain, with the rest obtained from reference TRBV5-1 and TRBJ2-6, is as follows: KAGVTQTPRYLIKTRGQQVTLSCSPISGHRSVSWYQQTPGQGLQFLFEYFSETQRNKGNFPGRFSGRQFSNSRSEMNVSTLELGDSALYLCASSTQGSGANVLTFGAGSRLTVL.

The chain is built from TRBV5-5 and TRBJ1-5; D is possibly TRBD1 (5 bases). Germline values: CDR1 SGHKS, CDR2 YYEKEE (reference sequence). V was shortened by 1 base and J by 2 bases, with 7 bases between the two germline ends. The CDR3 is 14 amino acids. The CDR3 region is CASSLQQGNQPQHF. The DNA of the CDR3 is TGTGCCAGCAGCTTGCAACAGGGCAATCAGCCCCAGCATTTT.

J is TRBJ2-3 and V is TRBV21-1; the table's D call TRBD1 went unverified against the DNA. TRBV21-1 is a listed pseudogene. The CDR3 loop spans 21 amino acids. The CDR3 sequence is CASSKTVRGLWLEKTTDTQYF. CDR3 coding DNA: TGTGCCAGCAGCAAAACTGTCAGGGGGCTCTGGCTAGAGAAGACCACAGATACGCAGTATTTT.

V and J are TRBV11-2 and TRBJ2-7, with 9 bases matching TRBD1. This CDR3 contains 17 residues. V shed 4 bases, J shed 1 base, and the junction held 11 bases outside the gene matches. Per the germline V gene, CDR1 is SGHAT and CDR2 is FQNNGV. The CDR3 protein is CASSSRAPGTGSYEQYF. In DNA, the CDR3 is TGTGCCAGCAGCTCCCGAGCACCCGGGACAGGGTCCTACGAGCAGTACTTC.

The chain combines TRBV5-1 with TRBJ2-7; TRBD2 aligns across 8 bases. With 4 bases clipped from V and 2 bases from J, the junction kept 11 bases outside the gene matches. Germline loops: CDR1 SGHRS, CDR2 YFSETQ. The CDR3 is 16 amino acids. The CDR3 sequence: CASSQPPLAAAYEQYF. The CDR3 DNA sequence: TGCGCCAGCAGCCAACCCCCACTAGCGGCTGCCTACGAGCAGTACTTC. Full variable domain (outside the CDR3, taken from reference TRBV5-1 and TRBJ2-7): KAGVTQTPRYLIKTRGQQVTLSCSPISGHRSVSWYQQTPGQGLQFLFEYFSETQRNKGNFPGRFSGRQFSNSRSEMNVSTLELGDSALYLCASSQPPLAAAYEQYFGPGTRLTVT.

This chain connects TRBV4-3 to TRBJ2-7, with 9 bases identical to TRBD2. In germline, CDR1 is LGHNA, CDR2 YSLEER. V trimming: 4 bases; J trimming: 2 bases; junction bases outside the gene matches: 9. The CDR3 is 16 amino acids. CDR3 nucleotides: TGCGCCAGCAGCCTAAACCCTAGCGGGACTCCCTACGAGCAGTACTTC. It encodes CASSLNPSGTPYEQYF.

CDR3 DNA: TGTGCCAGCAGCGTAGATGGCGGGGGCATCTACGAGCAGTACTTC. Translated, it gives CASSVDGGGIYEQYF. This chain joins TRBV9 and TRBJ2-7; a weak D match, TRBD2 (7 bases). The ends were cut back, 0 bases at V and 3 bases at J, with 13 bases in the middle. CDR1 SGDLS and CDR2 YYNGEE come from the germline V gene. This CDR3 spans 15 amino acids.

This clone showed up just a few times. The chain recombines TRBV6-5 with TRBJ1-3; 10 positions match TRBD1. The V gene's germline CDR1 is MNHEY and CDR2 SVGAGI. Trimming removed 4 bases from V and 9 bases from J; junction bases left unmatched: 6. The CDR3 covers 14 residues. The CDR3, as DNA: TGTGCCAGCAGTTCCCCGGGACAGGGGACCACCATATATTTT. This encodes CASSSPGQGTTIYF.

This chain links TRBV5-4 with TRBJ1-6, with no clear D. Trimming removed 2 bases at V and 7 bases at J, with 19 bases between. The V gene's germline CDR1 is SGHNT and CDR2 YYREEE (reference sequence). CDR3 length: 17 amino acids. The CDR3 loop reads CASSLNSPSGSNSPLHF. The CDR3 region has the DNA TGTGCCAGCAGCTTAAATTCCCCTTCGGGGAGCAATTCACCCCTCCACTTT.

The rearrangement joins TRBV7-9 to TRBJ1-2, with unresolved D. V lost 5 bases, J lost 0 bases, and 16 bases lay in between. Germline V CDR1 and CDR2: SEHNR, FQNEAQ (reference sequence). The CDR3 has 16 residues. The CDR3 bases are TGTGCCAGCAGCCTAACTGCCTATCAAGCTAACTATGGCTACACCTTC. Translation: CASSLTAYQANYGYTF.

The V and J genes are TRBV27 and TRBJ2-5, with D tentatively TRBD1 (5 bases). Trimming took off 6 bases at V and 2 bases at J, with 19 bases between the two ends. Germline values: CDR1 MNHEY, CDR2 SMNVEV (reference sequence). The CDR3 length is 16 residues. CDR3 region: CASRRTLVTEQETQYF. DNA of the CDR3: TGTGCCAGCAGGCGGACATTAGTTACGGAACAAGAGACCCAGTACTTC.